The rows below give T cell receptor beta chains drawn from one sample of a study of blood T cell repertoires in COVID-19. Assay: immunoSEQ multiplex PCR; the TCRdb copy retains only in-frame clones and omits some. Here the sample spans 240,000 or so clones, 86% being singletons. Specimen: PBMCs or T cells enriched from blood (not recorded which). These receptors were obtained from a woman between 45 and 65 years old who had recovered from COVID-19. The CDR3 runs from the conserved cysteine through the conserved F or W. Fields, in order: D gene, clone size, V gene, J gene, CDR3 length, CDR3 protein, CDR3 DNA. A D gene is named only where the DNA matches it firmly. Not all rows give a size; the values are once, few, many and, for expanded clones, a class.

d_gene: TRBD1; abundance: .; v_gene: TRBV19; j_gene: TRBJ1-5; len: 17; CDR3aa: CASSIDLEQGENQPQHF; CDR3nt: TGTGCCAGTAGTATAGATCTGGAACAGGGGGAGAATCAGCCCCAGCATTTT
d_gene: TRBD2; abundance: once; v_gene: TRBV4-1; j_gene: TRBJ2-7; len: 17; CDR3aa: CASSQERLAGPPYEQYF; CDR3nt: TGCGCCAGCAGCCAAGAAAGGCTAGCGGGACCTCCCTACGAGCAGTACTTC
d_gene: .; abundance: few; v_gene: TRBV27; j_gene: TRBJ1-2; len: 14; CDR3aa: CASSLTAASRGYTF; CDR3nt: TGTGCCAGCAGTTTAACGGCGGCATCGAGGGGCTACACCTTC
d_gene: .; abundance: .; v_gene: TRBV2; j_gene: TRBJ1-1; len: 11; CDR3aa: CASTPNIEAFF; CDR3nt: TGTGCCAGCACGCCCAACATTGAAGCTTTCTTT
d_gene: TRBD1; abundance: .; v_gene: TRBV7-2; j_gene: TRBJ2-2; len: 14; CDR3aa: CASSSDRGSGELFF; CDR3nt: TGTGCCAGCAGCTCCGACAGGGGGTCCGGGGAGCTGTTTTTT
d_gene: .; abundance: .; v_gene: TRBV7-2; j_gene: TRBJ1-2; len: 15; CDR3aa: CASSLVAGQPEGYTF; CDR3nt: TGTGCCAGCAGCTTAGTAGCCGGACAGCCTGAGGGCTACACCTTC
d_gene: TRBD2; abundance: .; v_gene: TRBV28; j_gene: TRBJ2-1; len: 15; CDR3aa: CASKRGTSGSNEQFF; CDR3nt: TGTGCCAGCAAACGCGGGACTAGCGGGTCCAATGAGCAGTTCTTC
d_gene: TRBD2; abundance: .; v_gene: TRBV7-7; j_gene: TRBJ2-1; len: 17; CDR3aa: CASSFSGPASSYNEQFF; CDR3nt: TGTGCTAGCAGCTTTAGCGGGCCTGCTAGCTCCTACAATGAGCAGTTCTTC
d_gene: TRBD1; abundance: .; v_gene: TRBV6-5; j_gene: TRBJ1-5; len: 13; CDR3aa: CASSLGGPQPQHF; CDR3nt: TGTGCCAGCAGTCTAGGGGGCCCTCAGCCCCAGCATTTT
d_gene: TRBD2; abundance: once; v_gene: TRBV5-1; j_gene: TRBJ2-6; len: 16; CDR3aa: CASSWRGGAGANVLTF; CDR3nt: TGCGCCAGCAGCTGGCGGGGGGGCGCTGGGGCCAACGTCCTGACTTTC
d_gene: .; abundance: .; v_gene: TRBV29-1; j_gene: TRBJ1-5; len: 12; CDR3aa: CSVGDNNQPQHF; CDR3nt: TGCAGCGTTGGGGACAACAATCAGCCCCAGCATTTT
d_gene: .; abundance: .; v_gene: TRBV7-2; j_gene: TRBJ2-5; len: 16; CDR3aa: CASSLKTGISQETQYF; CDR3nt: TGTGCCAGCAGCTTAAAGACAGGTATCTCCCAAGAGACCCAGTACTTC
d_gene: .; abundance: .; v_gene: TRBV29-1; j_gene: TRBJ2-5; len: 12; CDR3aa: CSVRDSQETQYF; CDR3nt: TGCAGCGTCCGGGACTCCCAAGAGACCCAGTACTTC
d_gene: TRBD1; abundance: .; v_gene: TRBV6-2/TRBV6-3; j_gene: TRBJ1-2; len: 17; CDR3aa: CASSYFAGGDLEAGYTF; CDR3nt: TGTGCCAGCAGTTATTTTGCAGGGGGTGATTTAGAGGCTGGCTACACCTTC
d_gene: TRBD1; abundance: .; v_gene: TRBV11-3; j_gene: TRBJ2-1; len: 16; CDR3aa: CASSIQTGSIYNEQFF; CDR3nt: TGTGCCAGCAGCATACAGACAGGGTCTATATACAATGAGCAGTTCTTC
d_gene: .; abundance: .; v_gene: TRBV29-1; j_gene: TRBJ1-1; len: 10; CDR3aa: CSVSDTEAFF; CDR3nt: TGCAGCGTTTCTGACACTGAAGCTTTCTTT
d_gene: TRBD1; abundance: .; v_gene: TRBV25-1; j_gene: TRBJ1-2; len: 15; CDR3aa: CASSASGQGNYGYTF; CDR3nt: TGTGCCAGCAGTGCCTCGGGACAGGGGAACTATGGCTACACCTTC
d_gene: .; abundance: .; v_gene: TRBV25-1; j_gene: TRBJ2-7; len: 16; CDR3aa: CASSEFIAGRSVEQYF; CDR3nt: TGTGCCAGCAGTGAATTCATTGCGGGGAGGTCGGTCGAGCAGTACTTC
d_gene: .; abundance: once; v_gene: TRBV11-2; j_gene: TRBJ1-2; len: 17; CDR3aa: CASSLDLLGGRRHGYTF; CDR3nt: TGTGCCAGCAGCTTAGATCTACTCGGGGGACGCCGGCATGGCTACACCTTC
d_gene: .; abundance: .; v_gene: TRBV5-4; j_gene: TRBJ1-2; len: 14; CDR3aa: CASSLDRTNYGYTF; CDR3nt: TGTGCCAGCAGCTTGGACAGAACTAACTATGGCTACACCTTC
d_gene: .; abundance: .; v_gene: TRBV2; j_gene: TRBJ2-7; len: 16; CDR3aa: CASSEAVDRLSYEQYF; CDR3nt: TGTGCCAGCAGTGAAGCCGTCGACAGGCTCTCCTACGAGCAGTACTTC
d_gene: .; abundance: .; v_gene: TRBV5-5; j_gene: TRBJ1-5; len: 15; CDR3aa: CASSLAGGAEQPQHF; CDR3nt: TGTGCCAGCAGCTTGGCTGGGGGCGCAGAGCAGCCCCAGCATTTT
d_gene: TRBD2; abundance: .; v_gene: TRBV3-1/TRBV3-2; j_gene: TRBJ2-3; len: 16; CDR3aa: CASSPRTSGYTDTQYF; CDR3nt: TGTGCCAGCAGCCCCAGGACTAGCGGGTACACAGATACGCAGTATTTT
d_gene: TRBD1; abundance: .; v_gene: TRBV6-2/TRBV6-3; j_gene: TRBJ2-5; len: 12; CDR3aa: CASSLQGGTQYF; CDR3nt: TGTGCCAGCAGTTTACAGGGGGGGACCCAGTACTTC
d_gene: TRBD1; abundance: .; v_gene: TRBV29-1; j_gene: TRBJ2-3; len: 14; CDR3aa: CSVDRQGRTDTQYF; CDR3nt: TGCAGCGTAGATCGACAGGGGAGAACAGATACGCAGTATTTT
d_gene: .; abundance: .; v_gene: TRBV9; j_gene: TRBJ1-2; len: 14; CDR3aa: CASSVDDPGYGYTF; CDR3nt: TGTGCCAGCAGCGTAGATGATCCAGGCTATGGCTACACCTTC
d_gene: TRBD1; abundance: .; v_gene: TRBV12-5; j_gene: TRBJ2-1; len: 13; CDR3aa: CASVGTGGWEQFF; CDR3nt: TGTGCTAGTGTCGGGACAGGGGGCTGGGAGCAGTTCTTC
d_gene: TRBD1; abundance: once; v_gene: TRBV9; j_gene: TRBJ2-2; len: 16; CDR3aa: CASSKTGGANTGELFF; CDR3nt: TGTGCCAGCAGCAAGACAGGGGGCGCAAACACCGGGGAGCTGTTTTTT
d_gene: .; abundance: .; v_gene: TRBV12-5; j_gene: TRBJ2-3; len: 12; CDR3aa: CASGPTGGTQYF; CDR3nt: TGTGCTAGTGGCCCGACTGGAGGTACGCAGTATTTT
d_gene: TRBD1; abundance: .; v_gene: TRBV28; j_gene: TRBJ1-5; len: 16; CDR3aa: CASSSHPGQGSQPQHF; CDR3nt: TGTGCCAGCAGTTCCCATCCGGGACAGGGTTCTCAGCCCCAGCATTTT
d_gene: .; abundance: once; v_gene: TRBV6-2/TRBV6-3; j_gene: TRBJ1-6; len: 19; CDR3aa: CASSHKLFTGQPYNSPLHF; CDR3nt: TGTGCCAGCAGCCACAAATTGTTTACTGGACAGCCATATAATTCACCCCTCCACTTT
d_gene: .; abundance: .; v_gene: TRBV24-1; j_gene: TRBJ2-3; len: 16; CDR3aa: CATSEPRQDSTDTQYF; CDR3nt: TGTGCCACCAGTGAGCCTCGACAGGATAGCACAGATACGCAGTATTTT
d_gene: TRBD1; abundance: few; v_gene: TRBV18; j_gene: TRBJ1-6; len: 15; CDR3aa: CASSPGTDINSPLHF; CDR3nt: TGTGCCAGCTCACCTGGGACAGACATTAATTCACCCCTCCACTTT
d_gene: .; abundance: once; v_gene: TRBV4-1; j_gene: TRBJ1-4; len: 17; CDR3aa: CASSQAWGVDTNEKLFF; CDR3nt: TGCGCCAGCAGCCAAGCGTGGGGGGTGGATACTAATGAAAAACTGTTTTTT
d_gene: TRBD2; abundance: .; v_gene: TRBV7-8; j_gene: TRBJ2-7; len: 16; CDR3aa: CASSPLTGGSSYEQYF; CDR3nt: TGTGCCAGCAGCCCCCTCACCGGGGGGAGCTCCTACGAGCAGTACTTC
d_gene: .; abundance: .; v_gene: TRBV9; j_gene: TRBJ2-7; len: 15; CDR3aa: CASSVGSPTTYEQYF; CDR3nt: TGTGCCAGCAGCGTAGGATCACCTACCACGTACGAGCAGTACTTC
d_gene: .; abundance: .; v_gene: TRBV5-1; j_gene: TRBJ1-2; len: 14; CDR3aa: CASRDLDIHYGYTF; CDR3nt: TGCGCCAGCAGAGACTTGGACATCCACTATGGCTACACCTTC
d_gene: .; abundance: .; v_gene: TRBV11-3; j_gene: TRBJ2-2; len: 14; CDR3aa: CASSAQVGAGELFF; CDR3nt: TGTGCCAGCAGCGCTCAGGTGGGGGCAGGGGAGCTGTTTTTT
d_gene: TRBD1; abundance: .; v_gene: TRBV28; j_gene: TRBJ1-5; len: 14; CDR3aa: CASSPGTGLRPQHF; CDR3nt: TGTGCCAGCAGTCCCGGGACAGGGCTGCGGCCCCAGCATTTT
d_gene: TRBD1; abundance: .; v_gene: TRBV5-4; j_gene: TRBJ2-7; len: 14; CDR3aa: CASSIGQGQGEQYF; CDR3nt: TGTGCCAGCAGCATAGGACAGGGGCAAGGGGAGCAGTACTTC
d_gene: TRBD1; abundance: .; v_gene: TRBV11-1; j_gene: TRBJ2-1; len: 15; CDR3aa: CASSMDRGTYNEQFF; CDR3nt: TGTGCCAGCAGCATGGACAGGGGGACCTACAATGAGCAGTTCTTC
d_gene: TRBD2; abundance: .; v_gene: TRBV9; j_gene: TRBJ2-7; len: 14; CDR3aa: CASSPETSILEQYF; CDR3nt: TGTGCCAGCAGCCCGGAGACTAGCATACTCGAGCAGTACTTC
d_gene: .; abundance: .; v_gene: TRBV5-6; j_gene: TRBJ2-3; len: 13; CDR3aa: CASSLFGTDTQYF; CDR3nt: TGTGCCAGCAGCTTGTTCGGTACAGATACGCAGTATTTT